Below, 11 T cell receptor beta chains from the same sample are listed, as sequenced in a study of shared clonotypes between healthy human individuals. Here immunoSEQ multiplex PCR was the method, and the copy in TCRdb shows in-frame clones only, minus some. Of about 480,000 clones listed, almost 80% are singletons. Specimen: PBMCs. The source of these receptors is a woman aged 40 to 49 in good health. Some clones in this sample may be carry-over from other donors' samples.

The rearrangement uses TRBV28 and TRBJ2-7; 14 bases align to TRBD2. Germline assignment: CDR1 MDHEN and CDR2 SYDVKM. The V gene end was trimmed by 6 bases and the J gene end by 4 bases; junction bases not matched to a gene: 5. The CDR3 covers 15 residues. The CDR3 DNA follows: TGTGCCAGCAGCCAGGGGACTAGCGGGAGTTACGAGCAGTACTTC. It specifies CASSQGTSGSYEQYF.

The J gene is TRBJ1-1, the V gene TRBV2; perhaps TRBD1 as D (5 bases). This CDR3 region has 15 residues. V was trimmed by 7 bases and J by 5 bases, leaving 20 bases between them. The germline V gene has CDR1 SNHLY and CDR2 FYNNEI. CDR3 region: CASTERVQGKTEAFF. The CDR3 DNA follows: TGTGCCAGCACCGAAAGGGTGCAGGGCAAAACTGAAGCTTTCTTT.

This clone appeared once. The chain uses TRBV11-2 and TRBJ2-3, with 8 bases that match TRBD2. Looked up from germline, CDR1 is SGHAT and CDR2 is FQNNGV. V was pared by 4 bases and J by 2 bases, with 5 bases of the junction left unmatched. This CDR3 is built from 15 residues. In nucleotides, the CDR3 is TGTGCCAGCAGCTGGTTAGCGGGGTACACAGATACGCAGTATTTT. Residues: CASSWLAGYTDTQYF.

This clone was observed a few times. The chain couples TRBV2 to TRBJ1-5; D is possibly TRBD1 (5 bases). The CDR3 extends over 14 amino acids. The germline V gene has CDR1 SNHLY and CDR2 FYNNEI. The V and J ends lost 8 bases and 3 bases respectively, with 14 bases between them. Here the CDR3 reads CASGPGGPNQPQHF. DNA for the CDR3: TGTGCCAGCGGACCGGGGGGACCCAATCAGCCCCAGCATTTT. Filled out from reference TRBV2 and TRBJ1-5, the complete variable domain reads EPEVTQTPSHQVTQMGQEVILRCVPISNHLYFYWYRQILGQKVEFLVSFYNNEISEKSEIFDDQFSVERPDGSNFTLKIRSTKLEDSAMYFCASGPGGPNQPQHFGDGTRLSIL.

V gene TRBV5-6 combines with J gene TRBJ1-5; TRBD1 aligns across 9 bases. This CDR3 has 15 residues. Trimming took 4 bases from V and 3 from J; bases not matched to a gene: 5. Germline loops: CDR1 SGHDT, CDR2 YYEEEE. CDR3 bases: TGTGCCAGCAGCCCCGGACAGGGGCCCAATCAGCCCCAGCATTTT. It is translated as CASSPGQGPNQPQHF. Combining the CDR3 with reference TRBV5-6 and TRBJ1-5 gives the whole variable domain DAGVTQSPTHLIKTRGQQVTLRCSPKSGHDTVSWYQQALGQGPQFIFQYYEEEERQRGNFPDRFSGHQFPNYSSELNVNALLLGDSALYLCASSPGQGPNQPQHFGDGTRLSIL.

DNA of the CDR3: TGTGCCAGCAGCTTGGCCTTGAGGGTCCAAGAGACCCAGTACTTC. This sequence encodes CASSLALRVQETQYF. This chain uses TRBV5-4 with TRBJ2-5; D is possibly TRBD2 (5 bases). The V gene's germline CDR1 is SGHNT and CDR2 YYREEE (reference sequence). This CDR3 has 15 residues. The V gene lost 0 bases and the J gene lost 1 base, with 10 bases spanning the gap.

This chain links TRBV5-6 with TRBJ2-3, with 9 bases that match TRBD2. Germline V gene data show CDR1 as SGHDT and CDR2 as YYEEEE. The CDR3 runs to 13 residues. The trim removed 4 bases at V and 10 bases at J, leaving 7 bases unmatched. The CDR3 region has the DNA TGTGCCAGCAGCCGATTTAGCGGGAGTTCGCAGTATTTT. The encoded protein is CASSRFSGSSQYF.

The chain carries TRBV5-4 and TRBJ2-3; D may be TRBD2 (5 bases). Germline V gene sequence: CDR1 SGHNT, CDR2 YYREEE (reference sequence). The CDR3 length is 15 residues. Trimming pared 4 bases from V and 2 bases from J, leaving 14 bases between. The CDR3 is CASSARVADTDTQYF. The CDR3 nucleotides are TGTGCCAGCAGCGCGAGGGTTGCGGACACAGATACGCAGTATTTT.

As regards this clone: The sample contains more than one DNA sequence encoding this CDR3. For the CDR3, the DNA is TGTGCCAGCAGCTCACAGGGGGACACTGAAGCTTTCTTT. Its protein product is CASSSQGDTEAFF. This sequence joins TRBV7-3 and TRBJ1-1; 8 nucleotides line up with TRBD1. The germline CDR1 and CDR2 sequences are SGHTA and FQGTGA. CDR3 length equals 13 residues. V lost 4 bases to trimming and J lost 3 bases; unmatched junction nucleotides: 1.

This chain links TRBV28 with TRBJ1-2; 7 nucleotides match TRBD1. J gave up 6 bases and V 7 bases, and 11 bases lay outside the gene matches. From germline, CDR1 is MDHEN and CDR2 SYDVKM. The CDR3 loop spans 14 amino acids. The CDR3 region is CASILDRTKDGYTF. The CDR3 DNA reads as TGTGCCAGCATTCTGGACAGGACGAAGGATGGCTACACCTTC.

This clone appeared a single time. The V and J genes are TRBV7-9 and TRBJ2-1, with TRBD2 as a possible D gene (7 bases). Trimming cost V 6 bases and J 5 bases, with 23 bases left between them. CDR1 and CDR2 (germline): SEHNR, FQNEAQ (reference sequence). The CDR3 consists of 17 residues. CDR3: CASSGRLGGGPDNEQFF. In DNA form, the CDR3 reads TGTGCCAGCAGTGGTCGATTAGGGGGAGGGCCCGACAATGAGCAGTTCTTC.